What follows describes a single T cell receptor (beta chain). This clonotype was recorded many times. This clone's antigen is unknown. It has no much larger one-base neighbor in the sample; base qualities were not kept. This record comes from a study of T-cell memory formation after mild COVID-19 (dated by TCRdb to the early 2020s). Study-wide context: Most TCR sequence clusters were specific to one of the two donors. Longitudinal TCRalpha and TCRbeta repertoire sequencing tracked T-cell clones expanding and contracting after mild COVID-19 in a couple of donors. The cohort was made up of two young adult volunteers, one female and one male, who were previously healthy. Results and caveats for the whole study, not just this receptor: The study included only a couple of mild cases, and larger cohorts that include severe cases with pre-infection samples were judged to be necessary. Clones that contracted from day 15 to 85 showed balanced CD4/CD8 phenotypes, whereas a second wave of clones that expanded from day 15 to 37 leaned towards CD4+. Contracting CD4+ clones appeared mostly in the CM and EM memory subsets, whereas CD8+ clones were enriched in EMRA. The detection of some responding clones in pre-infection memory suggests that pre-existing cross-reactive memory T cells joined the SARS-CoV-2 response. SARS-CoV-2 specificity of the second-wave clones peaking on day 37 was not confirmed.

This sample was sequenced with an Illumina NovaSeq 6000. Using 5'RACE with constant-segment primers, TCRalpha and TCRbeta cDNA libraries were constructed, with sample barcodes and unique molecular identifiers added in the process. Trizol reagent was used to extract RNA from every sample. Library amplification was performed in two PCR steps, and a second sample barcode and Illumina TruSeq adapters were introduced in the second step. The libraries were sequenced on an Illumina NovaSeq using 2 x 150 bp paired-end reads. Concerning the study's data processing: With migec v1.2.7, reads were demultiplexed and then collapsed into UMI-guided consensus sequences. Using mixcr v2.1.11, UMI consensuses were aligned to TRA and TRB V and J templates and then assembled into clonotypes. Clonotypes were classified as expanded or contracted when called significant by both edgeR and NoisET, with noise models trained on biological replicates. edgeR calls used a false discovery rate-adjusted p below 0.01 and a log2 fold-change threshold of 1. PCA with hierarchical clustering of max-normalized trajectories of the 1000 most abundant clonotypes was used as exploratory dynamics analysis. Separately sequenced CD4+ and CD8+ repertoires were used to assign a CD4 or CD8 phenotype to each responding clone. The raw public data were reprocessed by TCRdb itself: fastp quality trimming at Q25, MiXCR clonotype calling, in-frame beta chains only. Each entry is one CDR3 protein sequence, shown with its most common DNA and genes. In this record, the V and J calls reflect TCRdb's handling and not the investigators' own analysis. Counted in this sample were about 27,000 distinct CDR3 sequences; about 16% of them appeared once. Of the sample, around 1.4% is held by the ten largest clones.

PBMCs were isolated by Ficoll-Paque density gradient centrifugation. V lost 9 bases and J lost 7 bases; the stretch between them is 15 bases long. The CDR1 and CDR2 encoded by the germline V gene are MGHDK and SYGVNS. The CDR3 has 13 amino acids, counting the end cysteine and phenylalanine. The retained sequence is limited to the CDR3, 39 bases, with the frame set at the first base. The receptor's source is an adult who had mild COVID-19 (a few samples of this study predate the infection). The sample titles of this study are shuffled in the database, so cell type and time point are left out. The chain is made from TRBV25-1 and TRBJ1-4, with TRBD1 perhaps the D gene, on 5 matching bases. The sample comprised PBMCs or a T cell subset sorted from them (not recorded which). The DNA reads as follows: TGTGCCAGTCAGAGGGGAGGTGGTGAAAAACTGTTTTTT. Translated, it reads CASQRGGGEKLFF. Full variable domain (CDR3 extended with the reference TRBV25-1 and TRBJ1-4 proteins): EADIYQTPRYLVIGTGKKITLECSQTMGHDKMYWYQQDPGMELHLIHYSYGVNSTEKGDLSSESTVSRIRTEHFPLTLESARPSHTSQYLCASQRGGGEKLFFGSGTQLSVL.